One sample yielded the 17 T cell receptor beta chains listed below, sequenced in a study of blood T cell repertoires in COVID-19. Profiled with immunoSEQ multiplex PCR; TCRdb holds only in-frame clones, not every one. The sample holds approximately 140,000 clones, approximately 86% seen once. The sequencing input was peripheral blood. The receptors were sampled from a woman aged 40-49 years with active or convalescent COVID-19.

The chain joins TRBV27 to TRBJ2-3, with D possibly being TRBD1 (6 bases). This CDR3 has 14 residues. V was shortened by 5 bases and J by 1 base, with 10 bases between the two germline ends. From germline, CDR1 is MNHEY and CDR2 SMNVEV (reference sequence). CDR3 bases: TGTGCCAGCAGTCCCCGACAGGGCACAGATACGCAGTATTTT. Protein: CASSPRQGTDTQYF.

V usage is TRBV25-1 and J usage is TRBJ1-2; D is ambiguous. This CDR3 comprises 11 residues. Germline-derived CDR1 and CDR2 are MGHDK and SYGVNS. The germline V and J ends were trimmed by 10 bases and 8 bases, with 14 bases remaining between them. The CDR3 sequence is CATRQTVGYTF. CDR3 bases: TGTGCCACAAGGCAGACTGTGGGCTACACCTTC.

There are a few counts of this clone. The V gene is TRBV20-1, the J gene TRBJ2-7, with 7 positions matching TRBD2. The germline CDR1 and CDR2 sequences are DFQATT and SNEGSKA (reference sequence). The trim removed 3 bases at V and 4 bases at J, leaving 12 bases unmatched. The CDR3 has 15 amino acids. In DNA form, the CDR3 reads TGCAGTGCTAGTCTCCTAGCGGCGGCGACTTACGAGCAGTACTTC. Translation gives CSASLLAAATYEQYF.

This clone was observed a handful of times. The genes are TRBV2 and TRBJ2-2; 7 nucleotides agree with TRBD1. Germline V gene lookup returns CDR1 SNHLY and CDR2 FYNNEI. The CDR3 runs 15 residues. The J segment lost 5 bases and the V segment lost 7 bases, leaving 10 bases of the junction unmatched. The CDR3 protein is CASKLERGPTGELFF. The CDR3 DNA reads as TGTGCCAGCAAACTAGAAAGGGGGCCGACCGGGGAGCTGTTTTTT.

This chain uses TRBV28 with TRBJ2-5; 8 bases are shared with TRBD2. Per the germline V gene, CDR1 is MDHEN and CDR2 is SYDVKM. The CDR3 runs to 15 residues. Trimming cost V 6 bases and J 5 bases; bases outside gene matches: 11. CDR3 residues: CASSGGALGVETQYF. The CDR3 coding sequence is TGTGCCAGCAGCGGGGGGGCCCTTGGGGTGGAGACCCAGTACTTC.

The chain is built from TRBV7-9 and TRBJ1-4, with D possibly being TRBD1 (5 bases). This CDR3 has 15 residues. V was shortened by 5 bases and J by 8 bases, with 18 bases between the two germline ends. Germline V gene data show CDR1 as SEHNR and CDR2 as FQNEAQ (reference sequence). The chain's CDR3 is CASSISSGVEEKLFF. In DNA, the CDR3 is TGTGCCAGCAGCATATCCTCGGGGGTGGAGGAAAAACTGTTTTTT.

J is TRBJ2-3 and V is TRBV19; D is unclear. CDR1 and CDR2 (germline): LNHDA, SQIVND (reference sequence). CDR3 length equals 13 residues. V lost 3 bases, J lost 10 bases, and 14 bases lay in between. The CDR3 nucleotides are TGTGCCAGTAGTATTGCGGCCTACATGGCGCAGTATTTT. Protein: CASSIAAYMAQYF.

In nucleotides, the CDR3 is TGTGCCAGCAGCCTAGGAGGATTCGAGCAGTTCTTC. It codes for CASSLGGFEQFF. The chain is built from TRBV11-2 and TRBJ2-1; D is possibly TRBD2 (5 bases). This CDR3 has 12 amino acids. Germline CDR1 and CDR2: SGHAT and FQNNGV. Trimming removed 5 bases at V and 10 bases at J, with 12 bases between.

The gene calls are TRBV30 and TRBJ1-2; 7 bases fit TRBD1. This CDR3 has 15 residues. The V gene's germline CDR1 is GTSNPN and CDR2 SVGIG (reference sequence). Germline trimming cut 3 bases from V and 0 bases from J; bases unmatched to any gene: 7. CDR3 sequence reads: CAWSPTGEANYGYTF. In DNA, the CDR3 is TGTGCCTGGAGCCCCACAGGGGAGGCTAACTATGGCTACACCTTC.

The rearrangement uses TRBV28 and TRBJ1-2; TRBD1 is a possible D gene (6 bases). Trimming took 6 bases from V and 4 from J, leaving 12 bases between them. The CDR3 extends over 13 amino acids. Germline-derived CDR1 and CDR2 are MDHEN and SYDVKM. The CDR3 loop is CASSSGQSYGYTF. The CDR3, as DNA: TGTGCCAGCAGCAGCGGACAGAGCTATGGCTACACCTTC.

The chain employs TRBV28 and TRBJ1-2, with 7 bases that match TRBD1. CDR1 is MDHEN, CDR2 SYDVKM, per germline. V shed 6 bases, J shed 0 bases, and the junction held 1 base outside the gene matches. The CDR3 length is 13 residues. The CDR3 DNA follows: TGTGCCAGCAGGCAGGGGGCTAACTATGGCTACACCTTC. It translates to CASRQGANYGYTF.

The chain has TRBV18 and TRBJ2-5, with a possible D match to TRBD2 (6 bases). The CDR3 totals 15 residues. V lost 0 bases and J 4 bases, leaving 12 bases between the germline ends. CDR1 is KGHSH, CDR2 LQKENI, per germline. CDR3 DNA sequence: TGTGCCAGCTCACCACCTCAGGGAGGACGAGAGACCCAGTACTTC. It codes for CASSPPQGGRETQYF.

The CDR3 is CASRPSGTANSPLHF. CDR3 in DNA: TGTGCCAGCAGGCCCTCCGGGACTGCTAATTCACCCCTCCACTTT. V usage is TRBV6-5 and J usage is TRBJ1-6; a weak D match, TRBD1 (5 bases). Trimming removed 6 bases at V and 6 bases at J, with 15 bases between. Germline values: CDR1 MNHEY, CDR2 SVGAGI. The CDR3 contains 15 residues.

The chain links TRBV3-1 (or the pseudogene TRBV3-2) to TRBJ2-1; TRBD2 matches at 7 bases. With 6 bases clipped from V and 0 bases from J, the junction kept 8 bases outside the gene matches. In germline, CDR1 is LGHDT, CDR2 YNNKEL (reference sequence). CDR3 size: 16 residues. CDR3 loop: CASSSGLGSSYNEQFF. CDR3 coding DNA: TGTGCCAGCAGTTCCGGACTAGGGAGCTCCTACAATGAGCAGTTCTTC.

The genes are TRBV6-2 or TRBV6-3 and TRBJ2-7; 7 positions agree with TRBD2. CDR3 length equals 15 residues. Per germline, CDR1 MNHEY and CDR2 SVGEGT. V dropped 0 bases and J dropped 0; count of bases not matched to a gene: 2. The CDR3 sequence: CASSYSGGGSYEQYF. The CDR3 coding sequence is TGTGCCAGCAGTTACTCAGGCGGGGGCTCCTACGAGCAGTACTTC.

This chain links TRBV4-3 with TRBJ1-1, with unresolved D. Trimming left V 4 bases short and J 3 bases short, with 9 bases between. CDR3 length: 13 amino acids. Germline V lookup: CDR1 LGHNA, CDR2 YSLEER. CDR3 residues: CASSLHRDTEAFF. CDR3 coding DNA: TGCGCCAGCAGCCTGCATCGAGACACTGAAGCTTTCTTT.

The chain combines TRBV6-2 or TRBV6-3 with TRBJ1-2; 12 bases match TRBD1. The CDR3 runs 15 residues. V gave up 0 bases and J gave up 6 bases; unmatched junction bases: 2. Germline loops: CDR1 MNHEY, CDR2 SVGEGT. As DNA, the CDR3 is TGTGCCAGCAGTTACTCCGGGACAGGGGGCAATGGCTACACCTTC. Translation gives CASSYSGTGGNGYTF.